This passage covers 12 T cell receptor beta chains from one sample sequenced in a study of human T cells and chemical hapten exposure. Time point noted: patch test 1, 2 weeks after DPC sensitization. Treatment indicated: therapeutic diphenylcyclopropenone sensitization with weekly scalp DPC. A single record per CDR3 protein comes from TCRdb applying MiXCR to the RACE reads. This sample has 180,000 or so distinct CDR3 sequences, with about 20% found just once. The sample consisted of whole blood, taken in connection with sensitization to the hapten diphenylcyclopropenone (DPC). The receptors come from a woman aged 50 to 60 with alopecia areata. Some clones in this sample may be carry-over from other donors' samples.

The chain links TRBV3-1 to TRBJ2-1; tentatively, D is TRBD1 (5 bases). The CDR3 has 13 amino acids. The V gene's germline CDR1 is LGHDT and CDR2 YNNKEL (reference sequence). The V and J ends lost 3 bases and 10 bases respectively, with 13 bases between them. CDR3 bases: TGTGCCAGCAGCCACGACTTGGGGCGGGAGCAGTTCTTC. It is translated as CASSHDLGREQFF.

This clonotype was seen a handful of times. The gene calls are TRBV20-1 and TRBJ2-7, with 7 nucleotides matching TRBD1. V shed 6 bases, J shed 2 bases, and the junction held 16 bases outside the gene matches. CDR1 and CDR2 from the germline V gene are DFQATT and SNEGSKA (reference sequence). The CDR3 length is 16 residues. The CDR3 sequence is CSATGTATTLAYEQYF. CDR3 nucleotide sequence: TGCAGTGCGACCGGGACAGCGACAACTTTAGCCTACGAGCAGTACTTC.

This chain links TRBV5-1 with TRBJ2-5; TRBD2 agrees at 12 bases. Trimming removed 4 bases from V and 4 bases from J; junction bases left unmatched: 5. CDR1 and CDR2 (germline): SGHRS, YFSETQ. The CDR3 spans 15 residues. The CDR3 loop is CASSETGLAGETQYF. The CDR3 region has the DNA TGCGCCAGCAGCGAGACGGGACTAGCGGGAGAGACCCAGTACTTC.

CDR3 sequence reads: CSVRTGLNEQFF. The DNA for the CDR3 is TGCAGCGTTCGGACGGGACTCAATGAGCAGTTCTTC. The V gene is TRBV29-1, the J gene TRBJ2-1, with D perhaps TRBD2 (6 bases). CDR3 length equals 12 residues. Germline V gene data show CDR1 as SQVTM and CDR2 as ANQGSEA. V was clipped by 5 bases and J by 6 bases, with 11 bases between them.

Points on this clonotype: Germline is not matched at one junction end, which may reflect a read error. The chain is built from TRBV5-1 and TRBJ1-5; D unclear. CDR1 is SGHRS and CDR2 is YFSETQ in the germline V gene. The CDR3 extends over 13 amino acids. The CDR3 nucleotides are TGCGCCAGCAGGTTGGAGACGGGGCAGCCCCAGCATTTT. This translates into CASRLETGQPQHF.

The V and J genes are TRBV2 and TRBJ2-2; weak D call: TRBD2 (5 bases). V was cut by 7 bases and J by 2 bases, with 14 bases left in between. There are 15 residues in the CDR3. Germline CDR1 reads SNHLY; CDR2 reads FYNNEI. CDR3 coding DNA: TGTGCCAGCACTCTCCGGGAACTTAACACCGGGGAGCTGTTTTTT. It is translated as CASTLRELNTGELFF. Full variable domain (remainder filled in from reference TRBV2 and TRBJ2-2): EPEVTQTPSHQVTQMGQEVILRCVPISNHLYFYWYRQILGQKVEFLVSFYNNEISEKSEIFDDQFSVERPDGSNFTLKIRSTKLEDSAMYFCASTLRELNTGELFFGEGSRLTVL.

This clonotype was recorded a few times. This rearrangement joins TRBV7-8 to TRBJ1-3; 7 bases fit TRBD1. Germline loops: CDR1 SGHVS, CDR2 FQNEAQ. Trimming removed 1 base from V and 4 bases from J; junction bases left unmatched: 4. The CDR3 covers 15 residues. The CDR3: CASSLVTGFGNTIYF. As DNA, the CDR3 is TGTGCCAGCAGCTTAGTGACAGGGTTCGGAAACACCATATATTTT.

This clonotype was seen more than once but under ten times. J is TRBJ1-1 and V is TRBV9, with 9 bases identical to TRBD1. Trimming cost V 2 bases and J 8 bases; bases outside gene matches: 7. CDR1 and CDR2 from the germline V gene are SGDLS and YYNGEE. The CDR3 sequence is 14 residues long. DNA of the CDR3: TGTGCCAGCAGCGTTGGATCCGACAGGGGGGAAGCTTTCTTT. Its translation is CASSVGSDRGEAFF. The whole variable domain, filled in from reference TRBV9 and TRBJ1-1, reads DSGVTQTPKHLITATGQRVTLRCSPRSGDLSVYWYQQSLDQGLQFLIQYYNGEERAKGNILERFSAQQFPDLHSELNLSSLELGDSALYFCASSVGSDRGEAFFGQGTRLTVV.

This clonotype came up a few times. The CDR3 DNA sequence: TGTGCCAGCAGCCAAGGAGGCGCCGGGGAGCTGTTTTTT. This translates into CASSQGGAGELFF. The V gene is TRBV3-1, the J gene TRBJ2-2; D gene ambiguous. V lost 1 base and J lost 6, with 6 bases in between. The CDR3 length is 13 residues. CDR1 LGHDT and CDR2 YNNKEL come from the germline V gene (reference sequence).

The V call is TRBV20-1, the J call TRBJ1-1, with D perhaps matching TRBD1 (5 bases). This CDR3 contains 19 residues. The germline gives CDR1 DFQATT, CDR2 SNEGSKA (reference sequence). Trimming shortened V by 3 bases and J by 1 base, and 27 bases separated the two germline ends. The CDR3 loop reads CSASGLLGRGSRRNTEAFF. The CDR3 coding sequence is TGCAGTGCTAGTGGTCTATTGGGGCGCGGATCACGTCGGAACACTGAAGCTTTCTTT.

This clonotype was detected a few times. The chain uses TRBV14 and TRBJ2-1; D is ambiguous. Trimming left V 4 bases short and J 0 bases short, with 13 bases between. Germline-derived CDR1 and CDR2 are SGHDN and FVKESK. The CDR3 covers 16 residues. CDR3 in amino acids: CASSPYRASSYNEQFF. As DNA, the CDR3 is TGTGCCAGCAGCCCCTACCGGGCGAGCTCCTACAATGAGCAGTTCTTC.

V and J are TRBV7-9 and TRBJ2-3; D may be TRBD2 (6 bases). V lost 8 bases to trimming and J lost 0 bases, with 9 bases between them. Germline loops: CDR1 SEHNR, CDR2 FQNEAQ (reference sequence). The CDR3 length is 13 residues. In nucleotides, the CDR3 is TGTGCCAGCCGGCGGGATAGCACAGATACGCAGTATTTT. Protein: CASRRDSTDTQYF.